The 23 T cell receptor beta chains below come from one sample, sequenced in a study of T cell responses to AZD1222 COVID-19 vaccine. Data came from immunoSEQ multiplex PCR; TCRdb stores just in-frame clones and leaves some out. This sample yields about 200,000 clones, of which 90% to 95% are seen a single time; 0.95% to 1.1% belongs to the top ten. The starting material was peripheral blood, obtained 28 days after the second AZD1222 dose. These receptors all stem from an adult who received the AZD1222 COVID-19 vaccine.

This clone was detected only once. CDR3 residues: CASSAYTVNTEAFF. The CDR3 DNA sequence: TGTGCCAGCTCAGCTTATACGGTGAACACTGAAGCTTTCTTT. This chain joins TRBV18 and TRBJ1-1, with D uncertain. Germline CDR1 is KGHSH and CDR2 is LQKENI. Trimming removed 5 bases from V and 0 bases from J, with 10 bases in between. The CDR3 extends over 14 amino acids.

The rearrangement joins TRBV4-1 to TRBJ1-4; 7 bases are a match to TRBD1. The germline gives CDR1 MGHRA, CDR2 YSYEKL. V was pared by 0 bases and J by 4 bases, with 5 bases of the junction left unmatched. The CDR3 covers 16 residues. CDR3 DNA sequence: TGCGCCAGCAGCCAAGATCGGACAGGCGGTAATGAAAAACTGTTTTTT. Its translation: CASSQDRTGGNEKLFF.

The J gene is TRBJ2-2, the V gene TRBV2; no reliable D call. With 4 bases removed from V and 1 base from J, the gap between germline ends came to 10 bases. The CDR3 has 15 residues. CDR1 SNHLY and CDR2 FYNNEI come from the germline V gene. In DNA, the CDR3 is TGTGCCAGCAGTGTCGGACCGAAGAACACCGGGGAGCTGTTTTTT. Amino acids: CASSVGPKNTGELFF.

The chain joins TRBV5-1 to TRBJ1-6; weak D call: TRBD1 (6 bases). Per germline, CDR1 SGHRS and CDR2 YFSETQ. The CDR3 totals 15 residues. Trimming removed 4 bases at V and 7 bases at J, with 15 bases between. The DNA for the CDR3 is TGCGCCAGCAGCGCCAGTGGAGGGGGGAATTCACCCCTCCACTTT. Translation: CASSASGGGNSPLHF.

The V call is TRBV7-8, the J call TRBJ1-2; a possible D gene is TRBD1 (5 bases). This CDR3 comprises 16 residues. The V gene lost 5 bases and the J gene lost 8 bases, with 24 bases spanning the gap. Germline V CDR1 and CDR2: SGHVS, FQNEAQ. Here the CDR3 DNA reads TGTGCCAGCAGCCAAGAGGGGCTAACAGGTTCTTCGGGCTACACCTTC. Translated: CASSQEGLTGSSGYTF.

As DNA, the CDR3 is TGTGCCAGCAGTTTGAGGGCGGGGGAGACCCAGTACTTC. Its translation: CASSLRAGETQYF. The chain links TRBV6-6 to TRBJ2-5; D possibly corresponds to TRBD2 (6 bases). CDR3 length equals 13 residues. Germline V CDR1 and CDR2: MNHNY, SVGAGI (reference sequence). V dropped 4 bases and J dropped 5 bases, with 11 bases sitting between them.

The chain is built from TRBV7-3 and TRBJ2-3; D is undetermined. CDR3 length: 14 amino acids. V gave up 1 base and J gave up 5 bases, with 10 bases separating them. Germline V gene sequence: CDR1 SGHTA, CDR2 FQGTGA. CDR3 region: CASSLSRVEDTQYF. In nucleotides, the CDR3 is TGTGCCAGCAGCTTAAGTCGAGTGGAAGATACGCAGTATTTT.

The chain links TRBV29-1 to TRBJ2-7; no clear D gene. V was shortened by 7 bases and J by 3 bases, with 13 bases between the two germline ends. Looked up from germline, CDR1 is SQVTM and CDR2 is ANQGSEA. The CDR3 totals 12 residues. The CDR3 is CSASTYHYEQYF. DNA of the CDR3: TGCAGCGCGTCTACATATCACTACGAGCAGTACTTC.

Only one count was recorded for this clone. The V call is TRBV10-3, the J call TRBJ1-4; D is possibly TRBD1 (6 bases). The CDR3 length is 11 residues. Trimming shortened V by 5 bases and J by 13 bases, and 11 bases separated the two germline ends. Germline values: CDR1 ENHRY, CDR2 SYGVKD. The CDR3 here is CAISRGQGLFF. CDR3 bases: TGTGCCATCAGTCGGGGGCAGGGACTGTTTTTT.

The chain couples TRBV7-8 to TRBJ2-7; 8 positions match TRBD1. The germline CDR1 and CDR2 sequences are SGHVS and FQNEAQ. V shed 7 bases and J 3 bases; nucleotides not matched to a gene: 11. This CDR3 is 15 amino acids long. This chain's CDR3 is CASTQNPGQGYEQYF. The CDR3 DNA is TGTGCCAGCACTCAAAATCCCGGACAGGGCTACGAGCAGTACTTC.

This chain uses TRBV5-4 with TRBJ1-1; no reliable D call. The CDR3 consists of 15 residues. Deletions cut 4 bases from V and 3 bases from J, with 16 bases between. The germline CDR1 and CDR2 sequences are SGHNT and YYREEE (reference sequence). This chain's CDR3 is CASSAGGFLDTEAFF. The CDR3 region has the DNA TGTGCCAGCAGCGCTGGTGGGTTCCTCGACACTGAAGCTTTCTTT.

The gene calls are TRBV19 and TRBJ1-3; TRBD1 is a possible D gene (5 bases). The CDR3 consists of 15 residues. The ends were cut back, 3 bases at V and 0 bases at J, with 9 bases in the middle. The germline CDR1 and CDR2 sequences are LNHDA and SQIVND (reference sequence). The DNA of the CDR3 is TGTGCCAGTAGTATGATACAGGCCTCTGGAAACACCATATATTTT. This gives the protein CASSMIQASGNTIYF.

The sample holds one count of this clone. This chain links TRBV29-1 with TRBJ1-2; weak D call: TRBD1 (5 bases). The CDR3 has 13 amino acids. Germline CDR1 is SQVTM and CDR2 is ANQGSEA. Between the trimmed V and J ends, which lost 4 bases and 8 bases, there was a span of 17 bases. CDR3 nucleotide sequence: TGCAGCGTTGCGCAAAGGGGCGTAAGAGGCTACACCTTC. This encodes CSVAQRGVRGYTF.

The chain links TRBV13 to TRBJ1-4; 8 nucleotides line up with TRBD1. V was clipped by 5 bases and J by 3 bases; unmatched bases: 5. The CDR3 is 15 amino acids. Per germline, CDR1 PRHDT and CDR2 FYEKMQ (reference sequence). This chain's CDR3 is CASSRTGGPNEKLFF. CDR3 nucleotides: TGTGCCAGCAGCCGAACAGGGGGGCCTAATGAAAAACTGTTTTTT.

For the CDR3, the DNA is TGTGCCAGCGACCTGTTGGGCGTTCAGCCCCAGCATTTT. Encoded protein: CASDLLGVQPQHF. The V and J genes are TRBV6-4 and TRBJ1-5; D not resolved. The CDR3 contains 13 residues. V dropped 8 bases and J dropped 6 bases, with 14 bases sitting between them. Germline V CDR1 and CDR2: MRHNA, SNTAGT.

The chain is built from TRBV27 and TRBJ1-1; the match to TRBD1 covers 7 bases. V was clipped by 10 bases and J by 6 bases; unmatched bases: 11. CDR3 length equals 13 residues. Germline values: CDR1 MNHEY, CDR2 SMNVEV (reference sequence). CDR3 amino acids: CATQTGEGPEAFF. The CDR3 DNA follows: TGTGCCACCCAAACAGGGGAGGGCCCTGAAGCTTTCTTT.

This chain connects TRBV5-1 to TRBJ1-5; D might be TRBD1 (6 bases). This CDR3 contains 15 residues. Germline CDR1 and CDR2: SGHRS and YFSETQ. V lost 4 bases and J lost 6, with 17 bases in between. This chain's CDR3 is CASSQQGGAGQPQHF. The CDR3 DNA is TGCGCCAGCAGCCAACAGGGAGGAGCGGGTCAGCCCCAGCATTTT.

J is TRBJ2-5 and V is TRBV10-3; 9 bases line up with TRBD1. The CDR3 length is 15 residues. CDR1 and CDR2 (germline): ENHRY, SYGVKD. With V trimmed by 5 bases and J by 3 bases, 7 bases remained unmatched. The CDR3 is CAISTAGTGKETQYF. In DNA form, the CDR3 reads TGTGCCATCAGTACCGCTGGGACAGGGAAAGAGACCCAGTACTTC.

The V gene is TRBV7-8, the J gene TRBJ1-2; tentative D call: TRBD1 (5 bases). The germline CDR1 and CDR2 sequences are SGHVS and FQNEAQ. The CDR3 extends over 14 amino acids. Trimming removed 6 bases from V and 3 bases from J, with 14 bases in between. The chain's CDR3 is CASRPSRDHYGYTF. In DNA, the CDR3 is TGTGCCAGCAGACCAAGCAGGGACCACTATGGCTACACCTTC.

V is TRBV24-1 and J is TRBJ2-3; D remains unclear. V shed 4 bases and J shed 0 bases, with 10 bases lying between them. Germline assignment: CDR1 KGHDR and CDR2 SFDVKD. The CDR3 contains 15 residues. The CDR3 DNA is TGTGCCACCAGTGAGGCCGCTCCTAGCACAGATACGCAGTATTTT. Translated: CATSEAAPSTDTQYF.

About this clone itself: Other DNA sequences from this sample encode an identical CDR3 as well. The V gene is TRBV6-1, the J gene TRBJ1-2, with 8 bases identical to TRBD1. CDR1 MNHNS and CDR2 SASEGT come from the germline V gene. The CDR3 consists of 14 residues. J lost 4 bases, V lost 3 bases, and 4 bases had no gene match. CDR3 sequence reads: CASSDGQGTYGYTF. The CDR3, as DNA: TGTGCCAGCAGTGATGGACAGGGCACCTATGGCTACACCTTC.

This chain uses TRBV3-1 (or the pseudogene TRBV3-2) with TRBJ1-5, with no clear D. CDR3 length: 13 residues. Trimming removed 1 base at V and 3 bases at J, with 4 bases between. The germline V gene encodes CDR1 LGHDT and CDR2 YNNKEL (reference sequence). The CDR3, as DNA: TGTGCCAGCAGCCAAGCGACCAATCAGCCCCAGCATTTT. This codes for CASSQATNQPQHF.

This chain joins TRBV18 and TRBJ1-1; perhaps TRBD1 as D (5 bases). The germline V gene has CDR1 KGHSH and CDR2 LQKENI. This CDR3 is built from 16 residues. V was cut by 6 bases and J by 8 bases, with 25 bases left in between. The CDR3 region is CASSPAIWGDRLEAFF. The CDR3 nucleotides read TGTGCCAGCTCGCCGGCGATTTGGGGGGACCGGTTAGAAGCTTTCTTT.